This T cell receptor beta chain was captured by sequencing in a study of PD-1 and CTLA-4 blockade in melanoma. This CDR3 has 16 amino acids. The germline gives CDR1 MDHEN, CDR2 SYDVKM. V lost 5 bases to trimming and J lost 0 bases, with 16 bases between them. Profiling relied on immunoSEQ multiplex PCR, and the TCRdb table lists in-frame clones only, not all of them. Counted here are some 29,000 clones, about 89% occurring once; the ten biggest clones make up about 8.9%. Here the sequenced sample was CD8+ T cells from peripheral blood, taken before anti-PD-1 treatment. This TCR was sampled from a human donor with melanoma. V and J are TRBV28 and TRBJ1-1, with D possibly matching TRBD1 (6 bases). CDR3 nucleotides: TGTGCCAGCAGTCATCATCGGGGGCACCTGAACACTGAAGCTTTCTTT. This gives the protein CASSHHRGHLNTEAFF.